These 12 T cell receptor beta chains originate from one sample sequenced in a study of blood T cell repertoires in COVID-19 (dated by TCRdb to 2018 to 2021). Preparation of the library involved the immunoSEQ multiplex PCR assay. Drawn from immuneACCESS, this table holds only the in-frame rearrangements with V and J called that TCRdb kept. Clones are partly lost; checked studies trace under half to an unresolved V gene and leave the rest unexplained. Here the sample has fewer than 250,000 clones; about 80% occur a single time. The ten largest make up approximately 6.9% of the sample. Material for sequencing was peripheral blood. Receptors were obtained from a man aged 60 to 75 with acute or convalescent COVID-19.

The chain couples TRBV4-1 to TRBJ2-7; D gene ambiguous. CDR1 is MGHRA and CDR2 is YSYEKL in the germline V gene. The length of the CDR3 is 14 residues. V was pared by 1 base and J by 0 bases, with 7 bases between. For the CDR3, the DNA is TGCGCCAGCAGCCAAGCTAGATTCTCCTACGAGCAGTACTTC. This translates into CASSQARFSYEQYF.

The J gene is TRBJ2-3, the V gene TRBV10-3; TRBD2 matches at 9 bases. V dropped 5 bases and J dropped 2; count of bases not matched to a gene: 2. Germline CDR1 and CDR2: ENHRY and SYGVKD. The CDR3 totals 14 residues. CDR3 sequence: CAISLAGNTDTQYF. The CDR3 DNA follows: TGTGCCATCAGTCTAGCGGGGAACACAGATACGCAGTATTTT.

Here the CDR3 DNA reads TGTGCCAGCAGCTTAGATCCCGGCACAGATACGCAGTATTTT. It is translated as CASSLDPGTDTQYF. The chain uses TRBV11-2 and TRBJ2-3, with D unresolved. The CDR3 is 14 residues long. CDR1 and CDR2 from the germline V gene are SGHAT and FQNNGV. The V and J ends lost 0 bases and 1 base respectively, with 5 bases between them.

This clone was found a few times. The CDR3 loop reads CASSPEERYGYTF. CDR3 coding DNA: TGTGCCAGCTCACCCGAAGAGCGGTATGGCTACACCTTC. This chain links TRBV18 with TRBJ1-2, with D hard to call. The length of the CDR3 is 13 residues. Germline-derived CDR1 and CDR2 are KGHSH and LQKENI. V dropped 3 bases and J dropped 5 bases, with 10 bases sitting between them.

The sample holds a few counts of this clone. CDR3 sequence reads: CASSPQDSYEQYF. CDR3 nucleotides: TGTGCCAGCAGCCCCCAGGACTCCTACGAGCAGTACTTC. The chain couples TRBV11-3 to TRBJ2-7; D remains unclear. The V end was cut by 5 bases, the J end by 0 bases, with 8 bases between. Germline-derived CDR1 and CDR2 are SGHNT and YENEEA. The CDR3 contains 13 residues.

The CDR3 bases are TGTGCCAGCAGTTCCCTACAGGGGGCGCGTCAGCCCCAGCATTTT. It codes for CASSSLQGARQPQHF. V and J are TRBV6-5 and TRBJ1-5, with TRBD1 matching 9 bases. The CDR3 runs to 15 residues. Germline V gives CDR1 MNHEY, CDR2 SVGAGI. J gave up 6 bases and V 4 bases, and 7 bases lay outside the gene matches.

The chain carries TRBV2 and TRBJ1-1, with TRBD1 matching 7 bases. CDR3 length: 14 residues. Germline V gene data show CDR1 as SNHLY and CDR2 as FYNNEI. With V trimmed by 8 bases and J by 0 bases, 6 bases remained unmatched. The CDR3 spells CASDTGALNTEAFF. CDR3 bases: TGTGCCAGCGATACAGGGGCCCTGAACACTGAAGCTTTCTTT.

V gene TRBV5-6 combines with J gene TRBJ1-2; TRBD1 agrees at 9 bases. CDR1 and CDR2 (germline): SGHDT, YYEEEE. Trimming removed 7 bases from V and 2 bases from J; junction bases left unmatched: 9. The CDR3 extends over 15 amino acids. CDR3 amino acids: CASGIWDRVNYGYTF. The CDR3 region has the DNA TGTGCCAGCGGTATCTGGGACAGGGTGAACTATGGCTACACCTTC.

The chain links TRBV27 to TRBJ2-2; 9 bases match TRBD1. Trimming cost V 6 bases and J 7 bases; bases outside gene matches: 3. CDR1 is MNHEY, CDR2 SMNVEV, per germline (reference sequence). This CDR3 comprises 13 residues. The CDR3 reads CASSTGGVGELFF. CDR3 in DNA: TGTGCCAGCAGCACAGGGGGCGTCGGGGAGCTGTTTTTT.

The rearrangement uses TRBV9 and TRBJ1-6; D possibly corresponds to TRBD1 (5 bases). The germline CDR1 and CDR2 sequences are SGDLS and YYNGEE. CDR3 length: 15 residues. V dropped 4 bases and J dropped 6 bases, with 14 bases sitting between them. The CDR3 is CASSLRDSSNSPLHF. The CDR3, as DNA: TGTGCCAGCAGCCTCCGGGACTCCAGTAATTCACCCCTCCACTTT.

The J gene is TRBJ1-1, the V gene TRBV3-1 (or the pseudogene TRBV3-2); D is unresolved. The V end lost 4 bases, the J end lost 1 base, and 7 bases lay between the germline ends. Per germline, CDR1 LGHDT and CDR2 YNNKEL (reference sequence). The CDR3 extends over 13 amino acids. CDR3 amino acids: CASSPLGNTEAFF. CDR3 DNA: TGTGCCAGCAGCCCACTAGGGAACACTGAAGCTTTCTTT.

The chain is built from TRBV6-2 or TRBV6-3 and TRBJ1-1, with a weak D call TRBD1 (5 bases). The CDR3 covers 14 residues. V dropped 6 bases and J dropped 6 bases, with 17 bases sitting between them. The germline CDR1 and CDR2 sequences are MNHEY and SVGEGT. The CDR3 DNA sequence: TGTGCCAGCAGCCAAGGGGTGGGCGGGGCTGAAGCTTTCTTT. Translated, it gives CASSQGVGGAEAFF.